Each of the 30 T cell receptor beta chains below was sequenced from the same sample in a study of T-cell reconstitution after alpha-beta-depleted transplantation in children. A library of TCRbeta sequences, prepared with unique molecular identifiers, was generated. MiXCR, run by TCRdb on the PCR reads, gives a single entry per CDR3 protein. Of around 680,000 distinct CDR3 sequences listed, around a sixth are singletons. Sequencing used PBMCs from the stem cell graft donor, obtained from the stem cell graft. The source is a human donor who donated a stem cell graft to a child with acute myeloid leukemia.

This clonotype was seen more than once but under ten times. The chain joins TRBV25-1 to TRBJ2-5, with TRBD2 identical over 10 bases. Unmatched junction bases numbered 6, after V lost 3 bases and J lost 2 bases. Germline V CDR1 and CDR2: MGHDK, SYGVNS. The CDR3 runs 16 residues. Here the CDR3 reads CASSDPGLAWQETQYF. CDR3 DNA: TGTGCCAGCAGTGACCCGGGACTAGCGTGGCAAGAGACCCAGTACTTC.

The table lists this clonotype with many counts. CDR3 in amino acids: CAQGQNRNTIYF. For the CDR3, the DNA is TGTGCCCAGGGGCAGAATCGAAACACCATATATTTT. The V and J genes are TRBV10-3 and TRBJ1-3; possibly TRBD1 for D (6 bases). The germline V gene encodes CDR1 ENHRY and CDR2 SYGVKD. V lost 11 bases to trimming and J lost 5 bases, with 13 bases between them. This CDR3 spans 12 amino acids.

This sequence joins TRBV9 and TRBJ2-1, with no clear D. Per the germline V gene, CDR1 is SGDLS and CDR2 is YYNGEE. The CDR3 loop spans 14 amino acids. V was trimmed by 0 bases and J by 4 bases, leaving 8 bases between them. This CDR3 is CASSVGDTYNEQFF. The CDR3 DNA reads TGTGCCAGCAGCGTAGGAGACACATACAATGAGCAGTTCTTC.

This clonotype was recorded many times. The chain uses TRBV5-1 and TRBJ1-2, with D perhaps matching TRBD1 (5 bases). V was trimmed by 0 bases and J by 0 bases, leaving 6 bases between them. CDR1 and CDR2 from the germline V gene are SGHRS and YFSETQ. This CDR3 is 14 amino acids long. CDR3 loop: CASSLGDSNYGYTF. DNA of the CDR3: TGCGCCAGCAGCTTGGGGGACTCTAACTATGGCTACACCTTC.

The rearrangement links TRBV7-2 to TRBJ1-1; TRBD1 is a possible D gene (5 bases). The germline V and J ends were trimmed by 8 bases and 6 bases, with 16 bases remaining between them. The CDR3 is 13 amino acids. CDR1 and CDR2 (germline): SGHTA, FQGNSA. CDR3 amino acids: CASSRGGSPEAFF. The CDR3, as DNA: TGTGCCAGCTCCCGGGGGGGGTCCCCTGAAGCTTTCTTT.

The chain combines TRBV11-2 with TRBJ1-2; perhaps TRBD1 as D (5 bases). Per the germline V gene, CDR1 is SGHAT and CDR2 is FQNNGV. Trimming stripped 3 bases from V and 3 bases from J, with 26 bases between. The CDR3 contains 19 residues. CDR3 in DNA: TGTGCCAGCAGCTTGTACAGGTTAATGAGAGATATAAGGGACTATGGCTACACCTTC. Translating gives CASSLYRLMRDIRDYGYTF.

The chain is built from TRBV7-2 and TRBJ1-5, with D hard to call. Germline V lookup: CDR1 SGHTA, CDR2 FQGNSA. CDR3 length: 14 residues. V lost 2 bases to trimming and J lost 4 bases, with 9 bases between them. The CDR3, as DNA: TGTGCCAGCAGCTTAATGATCGGAAATCAGCCCCAGCATTTT. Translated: CASSLMIGNQPQHF.

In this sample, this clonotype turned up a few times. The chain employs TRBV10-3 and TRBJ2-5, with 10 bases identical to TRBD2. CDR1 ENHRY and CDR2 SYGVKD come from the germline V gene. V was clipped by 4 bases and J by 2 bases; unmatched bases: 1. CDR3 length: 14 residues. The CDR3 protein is CAISASGGQETQYF. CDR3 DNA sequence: TGTGCCATCAGTGCTAGCGGGGGACAAGAGACCCAGTACTTC.

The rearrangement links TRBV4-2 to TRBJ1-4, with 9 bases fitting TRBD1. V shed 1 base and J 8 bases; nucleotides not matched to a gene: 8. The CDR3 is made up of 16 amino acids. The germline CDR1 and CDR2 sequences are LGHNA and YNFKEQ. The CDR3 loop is CASSQGTGQGREKLFF. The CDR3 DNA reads TGTGCCAGCAGCCAAGGGACGGGACAGGGTCGGGAAAAACTGTTTTTT.

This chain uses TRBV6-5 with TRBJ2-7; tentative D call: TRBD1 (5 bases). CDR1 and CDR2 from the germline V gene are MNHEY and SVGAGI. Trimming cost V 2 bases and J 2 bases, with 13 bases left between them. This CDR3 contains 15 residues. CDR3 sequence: CASSYDRSVAYEQYF. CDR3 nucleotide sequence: TGTGCCAGCAGTTACGACAGATCGGTCGCCTACGAGCAGTACTTC.

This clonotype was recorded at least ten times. The CDR3 DNA is TGCAGCGTTGGCGACAGGGATACCTACGAGCAGTACTTC. Residues: CSVGDRDTYEQYF. The chain combines TRBV29-1 with TRBJ2-7; 7 bases match TRBD1. Germline V gene lookup returns CDR1 SQVTM and CDR2 ANQGSEA. CDR3 length: 13 residues. V dropped 4 bases and J dropped 2; count of bases not matched to a gene: 5.

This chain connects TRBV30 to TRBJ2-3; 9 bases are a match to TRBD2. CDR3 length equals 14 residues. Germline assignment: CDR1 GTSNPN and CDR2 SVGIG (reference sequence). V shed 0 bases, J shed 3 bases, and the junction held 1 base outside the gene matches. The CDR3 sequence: CAWSVGLATDTQYF. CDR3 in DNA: TGTGCCTGGAGTGTAGGACTAGCGACAGATACGCAGTATTTT.

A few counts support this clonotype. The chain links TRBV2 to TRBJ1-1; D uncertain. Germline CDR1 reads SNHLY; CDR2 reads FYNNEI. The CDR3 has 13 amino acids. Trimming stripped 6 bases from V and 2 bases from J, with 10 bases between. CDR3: CASRTRRNTEAFF. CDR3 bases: TGTGCCAGCAGGACGCGGAGAAACACTGAAGCTTTCTTT.

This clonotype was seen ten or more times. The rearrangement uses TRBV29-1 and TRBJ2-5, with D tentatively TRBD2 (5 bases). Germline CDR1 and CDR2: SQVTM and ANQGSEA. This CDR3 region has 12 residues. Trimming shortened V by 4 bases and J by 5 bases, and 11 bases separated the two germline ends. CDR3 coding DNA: TGCAGCGTTGTTGAGGGCCAGGAGACCCAGTACTTC. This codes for CSVVEGQETQYF.

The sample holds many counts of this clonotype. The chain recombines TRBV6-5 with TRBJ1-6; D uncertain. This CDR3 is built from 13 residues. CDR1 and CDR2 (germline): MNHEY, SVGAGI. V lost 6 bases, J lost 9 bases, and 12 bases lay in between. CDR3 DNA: TGTGCCAGCAGAAGGGCCTCTAGTTCACCCCTCCACTTT. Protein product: CASRRASSSPLHF.

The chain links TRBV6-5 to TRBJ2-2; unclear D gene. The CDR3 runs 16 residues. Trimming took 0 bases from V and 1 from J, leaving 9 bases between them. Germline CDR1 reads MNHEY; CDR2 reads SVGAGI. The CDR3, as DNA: TGTGCCAGCAGTTACTCAACACCAGGGAACACCGGGGAGCTGTTTTTT. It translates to CASSYSTPGNTGELFF.

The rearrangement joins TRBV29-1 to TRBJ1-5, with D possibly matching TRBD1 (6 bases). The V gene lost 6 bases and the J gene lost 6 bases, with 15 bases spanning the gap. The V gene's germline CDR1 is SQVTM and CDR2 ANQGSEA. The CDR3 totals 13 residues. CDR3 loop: CSVSAGAGQPQHF. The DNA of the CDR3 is TGCAGCGTATCGGCAGGGGCGGGTCAGCCCCAGCATTTT.

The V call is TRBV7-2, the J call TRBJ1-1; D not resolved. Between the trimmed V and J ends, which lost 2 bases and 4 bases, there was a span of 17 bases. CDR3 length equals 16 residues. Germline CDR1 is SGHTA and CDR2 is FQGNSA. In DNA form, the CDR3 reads TGTGCCAGCAGCTTAACCCGTTTGAGCAGGCCCACTGAAGCTTTCTTT. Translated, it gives CASSLTRLSRPTEAFF.

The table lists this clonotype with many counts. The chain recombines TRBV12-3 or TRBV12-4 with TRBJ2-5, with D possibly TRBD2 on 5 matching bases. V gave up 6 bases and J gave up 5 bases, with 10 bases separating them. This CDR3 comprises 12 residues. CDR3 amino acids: CASSLPGETQYF. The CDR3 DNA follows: TGTGCCAGCAGCTTACCGGGGGAGACCCAGTACTTC.

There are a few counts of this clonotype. In DNA form, the CDR3 reads TGTGCCAGCAGGGTAACAGGAGCGTCACCCCTCCACTTT. Protein: CASRVTGASPLHF. V usage is TRBV2 and J usage is TRBJ1-6; possibly TRBD1 for D (5 bases). Trimming shortened V by 6 bases and J by 10 bases, and 13 bases separated the two germline ends. Germline V gene data show CDR1 as SNHLY and CDR2 as FYNNEI. The CDR3 is 13 amino acids.

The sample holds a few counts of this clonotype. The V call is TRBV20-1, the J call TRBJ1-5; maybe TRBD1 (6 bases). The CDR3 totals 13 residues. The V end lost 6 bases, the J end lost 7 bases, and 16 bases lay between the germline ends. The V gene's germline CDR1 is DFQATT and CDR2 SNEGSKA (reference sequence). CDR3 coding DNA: TGCAGTGCCGGGAGAGGGGGTATGCAGCCCCAGCATTTT. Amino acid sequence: CSAGRGGMQPQHF.

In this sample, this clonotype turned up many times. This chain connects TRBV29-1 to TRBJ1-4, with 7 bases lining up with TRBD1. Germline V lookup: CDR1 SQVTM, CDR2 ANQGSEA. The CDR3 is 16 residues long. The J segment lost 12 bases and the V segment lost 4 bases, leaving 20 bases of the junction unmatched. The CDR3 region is CSVALGGSSPTSELFF. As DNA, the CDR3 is TGCAGCGTTGCCTTAGGGGGCTCCTCCCCTACTTCGGAACTGTTTTTT.

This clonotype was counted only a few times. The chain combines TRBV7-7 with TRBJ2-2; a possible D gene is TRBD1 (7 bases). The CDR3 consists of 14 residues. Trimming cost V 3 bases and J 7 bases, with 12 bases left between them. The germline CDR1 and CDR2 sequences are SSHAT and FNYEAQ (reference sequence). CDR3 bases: TGTGCCAGCAGCTTCCCTCAGGGGGGCGGGGAGCTGTTTTTT. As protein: CASSFPQGGGELFF.

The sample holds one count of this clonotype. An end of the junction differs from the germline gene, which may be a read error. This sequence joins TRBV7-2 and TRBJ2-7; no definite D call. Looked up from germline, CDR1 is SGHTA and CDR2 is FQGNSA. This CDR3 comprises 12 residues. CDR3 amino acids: CASSPSSYQQYF. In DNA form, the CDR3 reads TGTGCCAGCAGCCCGAGCTCCTACCAGCAGTACTTC.

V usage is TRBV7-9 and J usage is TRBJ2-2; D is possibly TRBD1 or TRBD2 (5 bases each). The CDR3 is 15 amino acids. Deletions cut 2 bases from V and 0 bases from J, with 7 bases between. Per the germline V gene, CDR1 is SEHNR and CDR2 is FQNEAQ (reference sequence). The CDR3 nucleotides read TGTGCCAGCAGCTTATCGGGACCGAACACCGGGGAGCTGTTTTTT. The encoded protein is CASSLSGPNTGELFF.

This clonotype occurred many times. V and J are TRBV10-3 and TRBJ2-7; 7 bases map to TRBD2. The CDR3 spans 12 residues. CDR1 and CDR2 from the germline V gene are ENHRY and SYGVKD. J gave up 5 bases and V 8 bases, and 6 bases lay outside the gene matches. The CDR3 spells CAISGGANEQYV. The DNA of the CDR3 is TGTGCCATCTCGGGGGGAGCAAACGAGCAGTACGTC.

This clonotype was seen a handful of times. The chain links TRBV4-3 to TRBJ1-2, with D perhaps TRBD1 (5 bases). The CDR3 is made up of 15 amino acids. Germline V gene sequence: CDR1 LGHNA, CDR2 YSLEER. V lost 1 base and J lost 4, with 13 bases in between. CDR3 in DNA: TGCGCCAGCAGCCAAGGCCCGACAGCCCGCTATGGCTACACCTTC. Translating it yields CASSQGPTARYGYTF.

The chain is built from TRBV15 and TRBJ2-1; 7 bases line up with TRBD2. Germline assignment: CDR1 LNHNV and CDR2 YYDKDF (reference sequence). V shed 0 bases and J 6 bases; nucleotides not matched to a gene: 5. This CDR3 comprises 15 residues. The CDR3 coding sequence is TGTGCCACCAGCAGAGAAGAGACTAGCCTCAATGAGCAGTTCTTC. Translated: CATSREETSLNEQFF.

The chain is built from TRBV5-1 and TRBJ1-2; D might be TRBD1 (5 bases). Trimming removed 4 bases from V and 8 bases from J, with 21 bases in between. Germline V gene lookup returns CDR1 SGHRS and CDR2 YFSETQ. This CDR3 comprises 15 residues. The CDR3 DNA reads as TGCGCCAGCAGCCATAATGAAAGGGACCACGGCGGCTACACCTTC. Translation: CASSHNERDHGGYTF. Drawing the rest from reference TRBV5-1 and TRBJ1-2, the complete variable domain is KAGVTQTPRYLIKTRGQQVTLSCSPISGHRSVSWYQQTPGQGLQFLFEYFSETQRNKGNFPGRFSGRQFSNSRSEMNVSTLELGDSALYLCASSHNERDHGGYTFGSGTRLTVV.

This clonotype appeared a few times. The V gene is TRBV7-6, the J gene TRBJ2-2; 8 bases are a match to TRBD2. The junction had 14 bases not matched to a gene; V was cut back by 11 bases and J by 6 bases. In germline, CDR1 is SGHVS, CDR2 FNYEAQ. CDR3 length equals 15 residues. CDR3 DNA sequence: TGTGCCGCTACTGCCCAAGCGGGGGTAGCCGGGGAGCTGTTTTTT. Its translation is CAATAQAGVAGELFF.